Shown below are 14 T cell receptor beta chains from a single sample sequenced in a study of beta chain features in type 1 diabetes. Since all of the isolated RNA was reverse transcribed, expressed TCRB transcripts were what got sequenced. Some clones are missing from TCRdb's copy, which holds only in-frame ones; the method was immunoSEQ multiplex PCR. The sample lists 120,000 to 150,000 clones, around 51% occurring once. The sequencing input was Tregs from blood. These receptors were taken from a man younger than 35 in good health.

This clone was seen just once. CDR3 sequence reads: CASSPLADSSYNEQFF. The CDR3, as DNA: TGTGCCAGCAGCCCCTTAGCGGATAGCTCCTACAATGAGCAGTTCTTC. The V gene is TRBV5-6, the J gene TRBJ2-1, with D possibly TRBD2 on 6 matching bases. This CDR3 has 16 amino acids. Deletions cut 4 bases from V and 0 bases from J, with 14 bases between. Germline assignment: CDR1 SGHDT and CDR2 YYEEEE.

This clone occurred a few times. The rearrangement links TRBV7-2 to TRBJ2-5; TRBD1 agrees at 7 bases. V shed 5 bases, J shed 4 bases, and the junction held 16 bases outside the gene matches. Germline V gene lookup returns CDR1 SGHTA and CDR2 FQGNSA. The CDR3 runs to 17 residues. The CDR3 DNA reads TGTGCCAGCAGCCTCCGAAGAGGGGGCGCATTGAGAGAGACCCAGTACTTC. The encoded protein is CASSLRRGGALRETQYF.

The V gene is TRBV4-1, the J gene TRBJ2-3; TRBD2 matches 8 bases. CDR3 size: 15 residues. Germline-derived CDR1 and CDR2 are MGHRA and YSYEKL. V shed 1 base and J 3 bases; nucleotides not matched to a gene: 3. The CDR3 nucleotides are TGCGCCAGCAGCCAAGGCGCTAGCGGGACAGATACGCAGTATTTT. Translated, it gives CASSQGASGTDTQYF.

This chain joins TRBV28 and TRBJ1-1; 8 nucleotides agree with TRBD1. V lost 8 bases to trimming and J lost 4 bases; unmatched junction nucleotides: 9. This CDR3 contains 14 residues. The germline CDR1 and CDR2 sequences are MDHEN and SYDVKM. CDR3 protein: CASGLLDRATEAFF. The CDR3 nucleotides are TGTGCCAGCGGGCTCTTGGACAGGGCCACTGAAGCTTTCTTT.

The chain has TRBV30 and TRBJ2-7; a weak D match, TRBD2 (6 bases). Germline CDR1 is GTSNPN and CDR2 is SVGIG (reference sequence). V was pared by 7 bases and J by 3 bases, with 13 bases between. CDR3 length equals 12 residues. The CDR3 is CAFEGRSYEQYF. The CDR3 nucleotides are TGTGCCTTTGAGGGGAGGAGCTACGAGCAGTACTTC. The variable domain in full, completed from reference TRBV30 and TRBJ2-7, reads SQTIHQWPATLVQPVGSPLSLECTVEGTSNPNLYWYRQAAGRGLQLLFYSVGIGQISSEVPQNLSASRPQDRQFILSSKKLLLSDSGFYLCAFEGRSYEQYFGPGTRLTVT.

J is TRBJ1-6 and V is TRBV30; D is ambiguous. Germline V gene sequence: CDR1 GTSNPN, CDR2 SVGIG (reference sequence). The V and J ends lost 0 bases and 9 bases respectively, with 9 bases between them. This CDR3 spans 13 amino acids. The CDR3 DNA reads TGTGCCTGGAGTGTGCGACAAGGTTCACCCCTCCACTTT. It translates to CAWSVRQGSPLHF.

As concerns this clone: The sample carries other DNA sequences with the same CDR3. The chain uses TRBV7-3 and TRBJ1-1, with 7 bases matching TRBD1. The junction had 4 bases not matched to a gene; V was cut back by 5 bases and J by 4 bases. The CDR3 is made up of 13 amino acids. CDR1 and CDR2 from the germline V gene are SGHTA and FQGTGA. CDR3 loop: CASSPNRGTEAFF. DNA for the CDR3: TGTGCCAGCAGCCCCAACAGGGGCACTGAAGCTTTCTTT.

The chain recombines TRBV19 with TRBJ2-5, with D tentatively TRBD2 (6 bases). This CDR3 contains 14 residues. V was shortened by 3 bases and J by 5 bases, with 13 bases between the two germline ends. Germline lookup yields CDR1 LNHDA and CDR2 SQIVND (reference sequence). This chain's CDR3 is CASSMEGARETQYF. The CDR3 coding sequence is TGTGCCAGTAGTATGGAGGGCGCCCGGGAGACCCAGTACTTC.

CDR3 sequence: CASSLWGPGANVLTF. The DNA of the CDR3 is TGTGCCAGCAGCTTATGGGGGCCTGGGGCCAACGTCCTGACTTTC. The chain is built from TRBV7-2 and TRBJ2-6; D perhaps matches TRBD1 (6 bases). The CDR3 is 15 amino acids. In germline, CDR1 is SGHTA, CDR2 FQGNSA. Trimming took 2 bases from V and 2 from J, leaving 7 bases between them.

The CDR3 coding sequence is TGTGCCAGCAGCTTAGTTAGGGGAAGGCTTGCTGGGGCCAACGTCCTGACTTTC. This codes for CASSLVRGRLAGANVLTF. V is TRBV7-2 and J is TRBJ2-6; a weak D match, TRBD1 (5 bases). Trimming cost V 1 base and J 2 bases, with 15 bases left between them. The CDR3 is made up of 18 amino acids. Germline V lookup: CDR1 SGHTA, CDR2 FQGNSA.

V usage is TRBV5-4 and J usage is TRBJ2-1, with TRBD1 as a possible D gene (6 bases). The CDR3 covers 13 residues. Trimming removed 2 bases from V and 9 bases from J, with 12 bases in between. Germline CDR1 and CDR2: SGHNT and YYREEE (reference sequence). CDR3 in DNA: TGTGCCAGCAGCTTTCTCAGGGGCGGTGAGCAGTTCTTC. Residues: CASSFLRGGEQFF.

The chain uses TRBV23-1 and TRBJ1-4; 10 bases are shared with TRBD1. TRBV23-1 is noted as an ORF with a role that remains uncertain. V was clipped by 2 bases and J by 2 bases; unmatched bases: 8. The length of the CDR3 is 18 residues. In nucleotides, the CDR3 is TGCGCCAGCAGTCAAATAGACAGGGGGCTCTTGACTAATGAAAAACTGTTTTTT. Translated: CASSQIDRGLLTNEKLFF.

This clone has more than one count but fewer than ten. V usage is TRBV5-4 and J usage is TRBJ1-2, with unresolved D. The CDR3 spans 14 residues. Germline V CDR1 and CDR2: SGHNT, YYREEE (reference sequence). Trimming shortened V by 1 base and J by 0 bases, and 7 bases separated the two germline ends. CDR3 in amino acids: CASSLWASNYGYTF. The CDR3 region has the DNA TGTGCCAGCAGCTTGTGGGCATCTAACTATGGCTACACCTTC.

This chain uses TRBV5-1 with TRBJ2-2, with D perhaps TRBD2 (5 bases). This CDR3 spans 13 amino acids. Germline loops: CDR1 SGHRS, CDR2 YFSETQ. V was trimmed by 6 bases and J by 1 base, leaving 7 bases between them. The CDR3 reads CASKDWNTGELFF. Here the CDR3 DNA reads TGCGCCAGCAAGGACTGGAACACCGGGGAGCTGTTTTTT.